This record covers a single T cell receptor beta chain. This receptor's antigen is unknown. No base quality values were provided; no much bigger clone lies one nucleotide off. The CDR3 goes from the cysteine to the phenylalanine over 16 residues. Of all the DNA, just the CDR3 is kept, 48 bases in frame from base 1. Compared with germline, V lacks 5 bases and J lacks 0 bases; bases without a gene match: 4. CDR1 and CDR2 are drawn from the germline V gene: SQVTM, ANQGSEA. A case-control design nested within a healthcare worker cohort in London, UK, was used, with weekly nasopharyngeal swab PCR tests and blood sampling performed. Healthcare workers were recruited during the week of the UK lockdown, between 23 and 31 March 2020, and followed weekly for up to 16 weeks. These data come from a study of early T cells in non-severe SARS-CoV-2 infection (TCRdb year 2021). Study-wide context: Because TCR sequencing was done on bulk RNA from unsorted whole blood, the alpha and beta chains could not be paired. Findings and caveats that apply to the study as a whole: VDJdb matching was skewed toward anti-spike CD8 responses and likely underestimated virus-specific expansions by missing private and CD4 specificities.

Receptor libraries were prepared by 5' RACE. These reads were obtained on a NextSeq 500. The TCR library protocol attached unique molecular identifiers to individual cDNA molecules to correct for sequencing error and PCR bias. TCR alpha and beta chains were both sequenced, and the abundances of alpha and beta sequences in each sample were closely correlated with each other. As for the original processing: V gene, J gene and CDR3 annotation of TCR sequences was performed with Decombinator V4. Expanded TCRs were defined as changing significantly between any two time points under a Poisson model with p below 0.0001. TCR abundances were normalised to the total number of TCRs sequenced per sample and were expressed as counts per million. TRAV1-2 paired with TRAJ12, TRAJ20 or TRAJ33 defined MAIT TCRs, while TRAV10 paired with TRAJ18 defined iNKT TCRs. VDJdb, accessed 1 November 2021, was searched for CMV, EBV and SARS-CoV-2 annotated TCRs, excluding TCRs annotated for multiple antigens. TCRdb reprocessing: public reads trimmed at Q25 with fastp, clones called with MiXCR, in-frame beta chains kept. Under each unique CDR3 protein, matching rows form one entry showing the most common genes and DNA. For this entry, the V and J calls and clone size follow TCRdb and not the study's own pipeline. This sample lists fewer than 80,000 distinct CDR3 sequences; 7% to 10% were detected once. The biggest ten clones account for over 10% of the sample.

The V and J segments used are TRBV29-1 and TRBJ2-1, with 13 junctional bases fitting TRBD2. This TCR derives from an adult who was a healthcare worker with PCR-confirmed SARS-CoV-2 infection or an uninfected control (not recorded which). Source: whole blood, taken at baseline. The nucleotides read TGCAGCGTTCCCCGACTAGCGGGAGGCTCCTACAATGAGCAGTTCTTC. The resulting protein is CSVPRLAGGSYNEQFF.